This T cell receptor (beta chain) was documented in a study of blood T cell repertoires in COVID-19. Study background: Specimens from acute and convalescent COVID-19 originated in the United States, Italy and Spain.

The germline V and J ends were trimmed by 7 bases and 2 bases, with 12 bases remaining between them. The CDR3 totals 14 residues. Germline assignment: CDR1 SGHRS and CDR2 YFSETQ. Produced via immunoSEQ multiplex PCR; TCRdb's table is partial and in-frame only. The profile shows 150,000 to 200,000 clones, roughly 73% of them singletons. The TCR sequence derives from a man between 65 and 85 years old with acute or convalescent COVID-19. The sequenced sample was peripheral blood. The rearrangement links TRBV5-1 to TRBJ1-4; a possible D gene is TRBD1 (6 bases). The CDR3 bases are TGCGCCAGCCGTACTGGACAGACTAATGAAAAACTGTTTTTT. It is translated as CASRTGQTNEKLFF.